This TCR beta chain was identified during a study of blood T cell repertoires in COVID-19. Study-level information: The United States, Italy and Spain provided the acute and convalescent COVID-19 samples. Sample material is recorded as cDNA or gDNA derived from T cells, B-cell-depleted T cells, or PBMCs.

In the authors' methods: Cell counts per sample came from amplifying reference gene primers. Clones were read by immunoSEQ multiplex PCR, and TCRdb kept only the in-frame ones, dropping some. V and J calls and clone size are given by that table; D and trimming were obtained from the DNA. The sample carries about 40,000 clones, around four fifths recorded once. Trimming removed 3 bases at V and 0 bases at J, with 8 bases between. Germline assignment: CDR1 LNHDA and CDR2 SQIVND (reference sequence). The CDR3 loop spans 14 amino acids. This sequence was found in a man older than 75 with active or convalescent COVID-19. The sequenced sample was peripheral blood. The rearrangement joins TRBV19 to TRBJ1-1; D is perhaps TRBD1 (6 bases). In DNA form, the CDR3 reads TGTGCCAGTAGTATGGACAGAATGAACACTGAAGCTTTCTTT. Translated: CASSMDRMNTEAFF.